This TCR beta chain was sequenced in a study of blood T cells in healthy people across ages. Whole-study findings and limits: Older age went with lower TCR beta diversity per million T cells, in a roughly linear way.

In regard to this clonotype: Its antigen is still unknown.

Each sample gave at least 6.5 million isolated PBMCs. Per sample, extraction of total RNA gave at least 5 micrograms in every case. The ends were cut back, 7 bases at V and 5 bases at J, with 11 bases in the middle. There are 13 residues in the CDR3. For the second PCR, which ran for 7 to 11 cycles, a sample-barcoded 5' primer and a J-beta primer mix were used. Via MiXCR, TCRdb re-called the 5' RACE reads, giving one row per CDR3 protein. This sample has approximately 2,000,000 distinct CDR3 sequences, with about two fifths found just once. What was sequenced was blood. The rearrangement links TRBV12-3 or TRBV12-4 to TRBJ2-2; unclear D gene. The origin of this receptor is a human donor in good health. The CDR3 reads CASTTRRTGELFF. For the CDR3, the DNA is TGTGCCAGCACCACCCGGCGGACCGGGGAGCTGTTTTTT.